Described below is a single TCR beta chain sequence and its context. These data come from a study of PD-L1 blockade in urothelial cancer. About the study: Dosed intravenously at 1,200 mg every 3 weeks, atezolizumab was initiated by patients in the mid-2010s. From 0 to 3 prior chemotherapy regimens had been given to the patients. At 3 weeks (second dose) and 6 weeks after starting treatment, blood was analyzed. The median T cell count in blood samples was 140,000 to 150,000.

Time point in this sample: pretreatment peripheral blood. The protocol was immunoSEQ multiplex PCR, while the TCRdb copy is restricted to in-frame clones and leaves out a portion. The sample shows tens of thousands of clones, roughly 84% of them seen only once. Specimen: PBMCs, collected around atezolizumab (anti-PD-L1) treatment. This sequence was found in a man aged 55 to 70 with urothelial cancer.

The CDR3: CAIRRRSTSLEQYF. The DNA for the CDR3 is TGTGCCATCAGGAGGCGGTCGACTAGTCTCGAGCAGTACTTC. The chain carries TRBV10-3 and TRBJ2-7; possibly TRBD2 for D (6 bases). Germline values: CDR1 ENHRY, CDR2 SYGVKD. V was trimmed by 6 bases and J by 6 bases, leaving 18 bases between them. The CDR3 consists of 14 residues.